A selection of T cell receptor beta chains follows, all from one sample in a study of siplizumab effects on memory and regulatory T cells. TCRdb keeps only in-frame clones here, not all; method: immunoSEQ multiplex PCR. The table records around 100,000 clones, 94% of them present only once. The sample taken for sequencing was non-Treg CD4+ T cells sorted from blood. All receptors derive from a human donor in good health. Each CDR3 is given with its conserved first and last residue. The order of the fields is J gene, D gene, V gene, clone size, CDR3 protein, CDR3 DNA. A D gene is named only where the DNA matches it firmly. Clone size is stated in some rows and not others, as once, few, many or a class when expanded.

j_call: TRBJ2-7; d_call: NA; v_call: TRBV21-1; clone_size: once; cdr3_aa: CASSKSVRQVYEQYF; cdr3_nt: TGTGCCAGCAGCAAATCGGTTCGGCAGGTCTACGAGCAGTACTTC
j_call: TRBJ2-4; d_call: TRBD2; v_call: TRBV28; clone_size: NA; cdr3_aa: CASSLPGGNKNIQYF; cdr3_nt: TGTGCCAGCAGTTTACCGGGAGGGAACAAAAACATTCAGTACTTC
j_call: TRBJ1-3; d_call: NA; v_call: TRBV7-8; clone_size: NA; cdr3_aa: CASSFRNTIYF; cdr3_nt: TGTGCCAGCAGCTTTAGAAACACCATATATTTT
j_call: TRBJ1-3; d_call: NA; v_call: TRBV6-1; clone_size: NA; cdr3_aa: CASSEHSFSGNTIYF; cdr3_nt: TGTGCCAGCAGTGAGCACAGCTTCTCTGGAAACACCATATATTTT
j_call: TRBJ2-6; d_call: NA; v_call: TRBV5-1; clone_size: NA; cdr3_aa: CASSSAGANVLTF; cdr3_nt: TGCGCCAGCAGCTCTGCTGGGGCCAACGTCCTGACTTTC
j_call: TRBJ2-1; d_call: NA; v_call: TRBV7-9; clone_size: NA; cdr3_aa: CASSLVLGYNEQFF; cdr3_nt: TGTGCCAGCAGCTTAGTACTGGGGTACAATGAGCAGTTCTTC
j_call: TRBJ2-7; d_call: NA; v_call: TRBV6-1; clone_size: NA; cdr3_aa: CASSEEARVVYEQYF; cdr3_nt: TGTGCCAGCAGTGAAGAGGCCAGGGTGGTCTACGAGCAGTACTTC
j_call: TRBJ1-2; d_call: TRBD1; v_call: TRBV6-5; clone_size: once; cdr3_aa: CASSSSGQGGGYTF; cdr3_nt: TGTGCCAGCAGTTCGTCAGGACAGGGGGGCGGCTACACCTTC
j_call: TRBJ1-5; d_call: NA; v_call: TRBV6-4; clone_size: NA; cdr3_aa: CASSAVVQTHKPQHF; cdr3_nt: TGTGCCAGCAGTGCGGTCGTGCAGACCCACAAGCCCCAGCATTTT
j_call: TRBJ2-5; d_call: NA; v_call: TRBV6-5; clone_size: NA; cdr3_aa: CASSRHKEETQYF; cdr3_nt: TGTGCCAGCAGCCGACACAAGGAAGAGACCCAGTACTTC
j_call: TRBJ2-7; d_call: TRBD1; v_call: TRBV28; clone_size: NA; cdr3_aa: CASIGQGATYEQYF; cdr3_nt: TGTGCCAGCATTGGACAGGGGGCGACCTACGAGCAGTACTTC
j_call: TRBJ2-6; d_call: NA; v_call: TRBV28; clone_size: once; cdr3_aa: CASRQGSGANVLTF; cdr3_nt: TGTGCCAGCAGACAGGGATCTGGGGCCAACGTCCTGACTTTC
j_call: TRBJ2-1; d_call: TRBD2; v_call: TRBV7-9; clone_size: once; cdr3_aa: CASSTRRTGTSVPYNEQFF; cdr3_nt: TGTGCCAGCAGCACCCGACGGACCGGGACTAGCGTTCCCTACAATGAGCAGTTCTTC
j_call: TRBJ2-1; d_call: NA; v_call: TRBV14; clone_size: NA; cdr3_aa: CASSRLVSHNEQFF; cdr3_nt: TGTGCCAGCAGCCGACTAGTTAGCCACAATGAGCAGTTCTTC
j_call: TRBJ1-1; d_call: NA; v_call: TRBV29-1; clone_size: NA; cdr3_aa: CSVDARRNTEAFF; cdr3_nt: TGCAGCGTTGACGCGCGGAGGAACACTGAAGCTTTCTTT
j_call: TRBJ1-2; d_call: TRBD1; v_call: TRBV7-8; clone_size: NA; cdr3_aa: CASSIRDRVKGGYTF; cdr3_nt: TGTGCCAGCAGCATACGGGACAGGGTAAAGGGTGGCTACACCTTC
j_call: TRBJ2-2; d_call: NA; v_call: TRBV6-5; clone_size: NA; cdr3_aa: CASRLQIANTGELFF; cdr3_nt: TGTGCCAGCAGGTTACAGATAGCGAACACCGGGGAGCTGTTTTTT
j_call: TRBJ2-3; d_call: TRBD2; v_call: TRBV30; clone_size: NA; cdr3_aa: CASRLAGGDTQYF; cdr3_nt: TGTGCCTCTAGACTAGCGGGAGGAGATACGCAGTATTTT
j_call: TRBJ1-1; d_call: NA; v_call: TRBV6-5; clone_size: NA; cdr3_aa: CASSSGQGWTEAFF; cdr3_nt: TGTGCCAGCAGTTCCGGCCAGGGCTGGACTGAAGCTTTCTTT
j_call: TRBJ2-1; d_call: TRBD1; v_call: TRBV11-2; clone_size: NA; cdr3_aa: CASSRSRDSFYNEQFF; cdr3_nt: TGTGCCAGCAGCAGGAGCCGGGACAGCTTCTACAATGAGCAGTTCTTC
j_call: TRBJ2-1; d_call: NA; v_call: TRBV5-1; clone_size: NA; cdr3_aa: CASSLSGLPENEQFF; cdr3_nt: TGCGCCAGCAGTCTCAGCGGACTGCCTGAGAATGAGCAGTTCTTC
j_call: TRBJ2-1; d_call: NA; v_call: TRBV11-2; clone_size: NA; cdr3_aa: CASSIGTENEQFF; cdr3_nt: TGTGCCAGCAGCATCGGGACGGAAAATGAGCAGTTCTTC
j_call: TRBJ2-7; d_call: TRBD1; v_call: TRBV27; clone_size: NA; cdr3_aa: CASRPVRQGTYEQYF; cdr3_nt: TGTGCCAGCAGACCCGTTCGACAGGGGACCTACGAGCAGTACTTC
j_call: TRBJ2-1; d_call: NA; v_call: TRBV5-1; clone_size: NA; cdr3_aa: CASSSLGSAYNEQFF; cdr3_nt: TGCGCCAGCAGCTCGTTAGGGAGTGCCTACAATGAGCAGTTCTTC
j_call: TRBJ2-1; d_call: TRBD2; v_call: TRBV7-7; clone_size: NA; cdr3_aa: CASSLARGAYNEQFF; cdr3_nt: TGTGCTAGCAGCTTAGCGCGGGGGGCATACAATGAGCAGTTCTTC
j_call: TRBJ1-1; d_call: NA; v_call: TRBV10-3; clone_size: NA; cdr3_aa: CAISPGARNTEAFF; cdr3_nt: TGTGCCATCAGCCCCGGGGCCAGGAACACTGAAGCTTTCTTT
j_call: TRBJ2-7; d_call: TRBD1; v_call: TRBV6-5; clone_size: NA; cdr3_aa: CASRYTGTGTYEQYF; cdr3_nt: TGTGCCAGCAGATACACCGGGACAGGAACCTACGAGCAGTACTTC
j_call: TRBJ2-6; d_call: TRBD2; v_call: TRBV7-6; clone_size: once; cdr3_aa: CASSLSVAGGSGANVLTF; cdr3_nt: TGTGCCAGCAGCTTATCAGTAGCGGGAGGGTCTGGGGCCAACGTCCTGACTTTC
j_call: TRBJ2-1; d_call: NA; v_call: TRBV5-1; clone_size: NA; cdr3_aa: CASSAGMGSYNEQFF; cdr3_nt: TGCGCCAGCAGTGCCGGGATGGGGTCCTACAATGAGCAGTTCTTC
j_call: TRBJ2-7; d_call: TRBD2; v_call: TRBV6-5; clone_size: NA; cdr3_aa: CASSYAGESYEQYF; cdr3_nt: TGTGCCAGCAGTTACGCGGGAGAGTCCTACGAGCAGTACTTC
j_call: TRBJ1-3; d_call: NA; v_call: TRBV5-1; clone_size: NA; cdr3_aa: CASSLAQGPGNTIYF; cdr3_nt: TGCGCCAGCAGCTTGGCACAGGGACCTGGAAACACCATATATTTT
j_call: TRBJ1-1; d_call: NA; v_call: TRBV7-9; clone_size: NA; cdr3_aa: CASSRGHGNTEAFF; cdr3_nt: TGTGCCAGCAGCCGGGGTCACGGGAACACTGAAGCTTTCTTT
j_call: TRBJ2-3; d_call: NA; v_call: TRBV6-5; clone_size: once; cdr3_aa: CASSYGGANTDTQYF; cdr3_nt: TGTGCCAGCAGTTATGGGGGAGCGAACACAGATACGCAGTATTTT
j_call: TRBJ2-5; d_call: NA; v_call: TRBV11-2; clone_size: NA; cdr3_aa: CASSFGQGGETQYF; cdr3_nt: TGTGCCAGCAGCTTCGGGCAGGGCGGGGAGACCCAGTACTTC
j_call: TRBJ2-5; d_call: NA; v_call: TRBV18; clone_size: NA; cdr3_aa: CASSLSPIDGETQYF; cdr3_nt: TGTGCCAGCTCACTATCCCCGATTGATGGGGAGACCCAGTACTTC
j_call: TRBJ1-2; d_call: NA; v_call: TRBV28; clone_size: NA; cdr3_aa: CASSGREGGHYGYTF; cdr3_nt: TGTGCCAGCAGTGGCCGGGAGGGGGGCCACTATGGCTACACCTTC
j_call: TRBJ2-7; d_call: NA; v_call: TRBV6-5; clone_size: NA; cdr3_aa: CASIPTVGASEQYF; cdr3_nt: TGTGCCAGCATTCCCACAGTTGGAGCTAGCGAGCAGTACTTC
j_call: TRBJ2-1; d_call: TRBD2; v_call: TRBV11-2; clone_size: NA; cdr3_aa: CASSSYSGRAFSWNEQFF; cdr3_nt: TGTGCCAGCAGCTCCTATAGCGGGAGGGCCTTTAGCTGGAATGAGCAGTTCTTC
j_call: TRBJ2-5; d_call: TRBD2; v_call: TRBV28; clone_size: NA; cdr3_aa: CASSQTSGRSSRETQYF; cdr3_nt: TGTGCCAGCAGCCAAACTAGCGGGAGGTCGTCTCGAGAGACCCAGTACTTC
j_call: TRBJ2-1; d_call: NA; v_call: TRBV9; clone_size: once; cdr3_aa: CACSTGSTGNEQFF; cdr3_nt: TGTGCCTGTTCGACAGGTTCGACTGGCAATGAGCAGTTCTTC
j_call: TRBJ2-7; d_call: NA; v_call: TRBV7-9; clone_size: once; cdr3_aa: CASNPGTFSYEQYF; cdr3_nt: TGTGCCAGCAACCCCGGGACTTTCTCCTACGAGCAGTACTTC
j_call: TRBJ2-3; d_call: TRBD2; v_call: TRBV19; clone_size: NA; cdr3_aa: CASSTGLAGGSDTQYF; cdr3_nt: TGTGCCAGTAGTACGGGACTAGCGGGAGGGTCAGATACGCAGTATTTT
j_call: TRBJ1-2; d_call: NA; v_call: TRBV9; clone_size: NA; cdr3_aa: CASSVFGYGYTF; cdr3_nt: TGTGCCAGCAGCGTATTCGGCTATGGCTACACCTTC
j_call: TRBJ2-3; d_call: TRBD2; v_call: TRBV11-2; clone_size: NA; cdr3_aa: CASSSLGLAFPDTQYF; cdr3_nt: TGTGCCAGCAGCTCACTAGGACTAGCCTTCCCCGATACGCAGTATTTT
j_call: TRBJ1-6; d_call: TRBD1; v_call: TRBV25-1; clone_size: NA; cdr3_aa: CASSEHRGLFDNSPLHF; cdr3_nt: TGTGCCAGCAGCGAACACAGGGGGCTCTTCGATAATTCACCCCTCCACTTT
j_call: TRBJ2-1; d_call: TRBD2; v_call: TRBV7-3; clone_size: NA; cdr3_aa: CASSIGLAGYNEQFF; cdr3_nt: TGTGCCAGCAGCATAGGACTAGCGGGCTACAATGAGCAGTTCTTC
j_call: TRBJ2-1; d_call: TRBD2; v_call: TRBV9; clone_size: NA; cdr3_aa: CASSREGGSYNEQFF; cdr3_nt: TGTGCCAGCAGTAGAGAGGGCGGGAGCTACAATGAGCAGTTCTTC
j_call: TRBJ2-3; d_call: TRBD2; v_call: TRBV19; clone_size: NA; cdr3_aa: CASTPRTSGRAVADTQYF; cdr3_nt: TGTGCCAGTACCCCCCGGACTAGCGGGAGGGCAGTGGCAGATACGCAGTATTTT
j_call: TRBJ2-7; d_call: TRBD1; v_call: TRBV6-1; clone_size: NA; cdr3_aa: CASSSDRAYEQYF; cdr3_nt: TGTGCCAGCAGTTCGGACAGGGCCTACGAGCAGTACTTC
j_call: TRBJ2-3; d_call: NA; v_call: TRBV15; clone_size: NA; cdr3_aa: CATSRDWRSRADTQYF; cdr3_nt: TGTGCCACCAGCAGAGATTGGCGTAGCAGGGCAGATACGCAGTATTTT
j_call: TRBJ2-2; d_call: TRBD2; v_call: TRBV5-1; clone_size: NA; cdr3_aa: CASRILAGVRTGELFF; cdr3_nt: TGCGCCAGCAGGATTCTAGCGGGAGTACGGACCGGGGAGCTGTTTTTT
j_call: TRBJ1-2; d_call: NA; v_call: TRBV7-2; clone_size: NA; cdr3_aa: CASSSTRGGQKSNYGYTF; cdr3_nt: TGTGCCAGCAGCTCCACCCGGGGCGGGCAGAAATCTAACTATGGCTACACCTTC
j_call: TRBJ1-1; d_call: TRBD1; v_call: TRBV6-1; clone_size: NA; cdr3_aa: CASSDTSGGTEAFF; cdr3_nt: TGTGCCAGCAGTGATACCTCAGGGGGCACTGAAGCTTTCTTT